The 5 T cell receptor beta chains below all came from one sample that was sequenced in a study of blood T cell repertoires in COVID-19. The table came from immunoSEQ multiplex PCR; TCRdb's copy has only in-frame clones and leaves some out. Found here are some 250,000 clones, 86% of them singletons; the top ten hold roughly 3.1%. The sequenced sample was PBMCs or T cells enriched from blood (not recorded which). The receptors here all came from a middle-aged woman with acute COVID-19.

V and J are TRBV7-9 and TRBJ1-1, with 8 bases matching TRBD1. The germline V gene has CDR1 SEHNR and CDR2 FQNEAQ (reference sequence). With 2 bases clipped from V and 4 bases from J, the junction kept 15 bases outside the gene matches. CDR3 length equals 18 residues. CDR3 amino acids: CASSLSRSLTGAVTEAFF. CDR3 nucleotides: TGTGCCAGCAGCTTATCACGATCCCTGACAGGGGCGGTCACTGAAGCTTTCTTT.

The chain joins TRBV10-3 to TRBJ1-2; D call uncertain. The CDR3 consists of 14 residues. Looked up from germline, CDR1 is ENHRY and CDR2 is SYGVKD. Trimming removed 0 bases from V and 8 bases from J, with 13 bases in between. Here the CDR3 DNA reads TGTGCCATCAGTGAGTCGGAGGGAATGTGGGGCTACACCTTC. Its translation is CAISESEGMWGYTF.

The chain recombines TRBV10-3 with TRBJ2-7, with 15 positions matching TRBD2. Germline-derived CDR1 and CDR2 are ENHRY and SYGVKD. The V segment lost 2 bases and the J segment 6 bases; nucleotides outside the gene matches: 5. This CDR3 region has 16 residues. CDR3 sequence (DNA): TGTGCCATCAGTGAGCCGGGACTAGCGGGAGGAGTCGAGCAGTACTTC. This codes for CAISEPGLAGGVEQYF.

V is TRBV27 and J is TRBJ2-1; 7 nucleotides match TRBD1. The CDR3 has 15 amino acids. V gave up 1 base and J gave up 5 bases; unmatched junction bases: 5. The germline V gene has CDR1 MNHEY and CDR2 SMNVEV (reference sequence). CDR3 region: CASSLWQGVNNEQFF. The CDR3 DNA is TGTGCCAGCAGTTTATGGCAGGGGGTTAACAATGAGCAGTTCTTC.

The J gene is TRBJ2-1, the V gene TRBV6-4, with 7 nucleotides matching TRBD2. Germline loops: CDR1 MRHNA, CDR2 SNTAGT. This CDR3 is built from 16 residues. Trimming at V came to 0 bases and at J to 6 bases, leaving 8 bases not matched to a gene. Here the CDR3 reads CASSDSGGSPSNEQFF. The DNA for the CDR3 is TGTGCCAGCAGTGACTCGGGGGGGAGCCCCTCCAATGAGCAGTTCTTC.